The present TCR beta chain was sequenced within a study of blood T cell repertoires in COVID-19. Study as a whole: Whether acute or convalescent, the COVID-19 samples came from the United States, Italy and Spain. T cells, B-cell-depleted T cells, or PBMCs provided the cDNA or gDNA that served as material.

Per the study methods: Reference gene primer amplification in the assay estimated nucleated cell counts. Generated by immunoSEQ multiplex PCR, the TCRdb table keeps only in-frame clones and is missing some. The V and J calls and clone size are taken from that table; D and trimming were inferred from the DNA. The sample has 57,000 or so clones; around 84% are singletons. V was pared by 3 bases and J by 8 bases, with 19 bases between. Germline lookup yields CDR1 LNHDA and CDR2 SQIVND (reference sequence). CDR3 length equals 16 residues. Sample: peripheral blood. The V gene is TRBV19, the J gene TRBJ1-4; perhaps TRBD1 as D (6 bases). The receptor comes from a man in his 70s with active COVID-19. The CDR3 spells CASSILSGQRREKLFF. For the CDR3, the DNA is TGTGCCAGTAGTATTCTTTCAGGACAGCGGCGGGAAAAACTGTTTTTT.